Shown below are 27 T cell receptor beta chains from a single sample sequenced in a study of cytomegalovirus exposure and HLA in healthy donors. It was with 60 Vbeta and 13 Jbeta primers that the PCR ran. Clones were read by immunoSEQ multiplex PCR, and TCRdb kept only the in-frame ones, dropping some. The sample contains roughly 200,000 clones, 65% to 90% of which appear only once. Source material: PBMCs. The receptors were sampled from a woman aged 45-59 years in good health and CMV-seronegative.

This chain uses TRBV10-3 with TRBJ2-3; 13 bases agree with TRBD2. The germline V gene encodes CDR1 ENHRY and CDR2 SYGVKD. The CDR3 sequence is 15 residues long. Losses at the gene ends were 2 bases for V and 4 bases for J; bases not matched to a gene: 0. CDR3 protein: CAISEGLAGADTQYF. CDR3 in DNA: TGTGCCATCAGTGAGGGACTAGCGGGAGCAGATACGCAGTATTTT.

There are a few counts of this clone. CDR3 nucleotide sequence: TGTGCCAGCAGGGCAGGGACAGGGGGTGGTGATCCCACAGATACGCAGTATTTT. Residues: CASRAGTGGGDPTDTQYF. V and J are TRBV27 and TRBJ2-3, with 11 bases identical to TRBD1. The CDR3 is made up of 18 amino acids. Germline CDR1 and CDR2: MNHEY and SMNVEV (reference sequence). V lost 6 bases and J lost 2; bases outside the gene matches: 13.

V is TRBV10-2 and J is TRBJ2-3; 7 bases map to TRBD1. Germline V gene sequence: CDR1 WSHSY, CDR2 SAAADI. With 10 bases clipped from V and 4 bases from J, the junction kept 14 bases outside the gene matches. This CDR3 spans 15 amino acids. CDR3 sequence (DNA): TGCGCCATTCACGGAGACAGGGAAGGTGCAGATACGCAGTATTTT. Translated: CAIHGDREGADTQYF.

J is TRBJ2-1 and V is TRBV19; 11 positions agree with TRBD2. Trimming removed 9 bases from V and 2 bases from J; junction bases left unmatched: 6. This CDR3 contains 15 residues. Germline V gene sequence: CDR1 LNHDA, CDR2 SQIVND (reference sequence). This CDR3 reads CASELAGGAYNEQFF. The CDR3 nucleotides are TGTGCCAGCGAATTAGCGGGGGGGGCCTACAATGAGCAGTTCTTC. The full variable domain, completed using reference TRBV19 and TRBJ2-1, is DGGITQSPKYLFRKEGQNVTLSCEQNLNHDAMYWYRQDPGQGLRLIYYSQIVNDFQKGDIAEGYSVSREKKESFPLTVTSAQKNPTAFYLCASELAGGAYNEQFFGPGTRLTVL.

As regards this clone: An end of the junction differs from the germline gene, which may be a read error. J is TRBJ1-1 and V is TRBV5-4; 7 positions match TRBD1. Germline V gene data show CDR1 as SGHNT and CDR2 as YYREEE (reference sequence). This CDR3 region has 14 residues. CDR3 residues: CASTLAQGRTEAFF. The CDR3 DNA reads as TGTGCCAGCACCTTGGCACAGGGGAGGACTGAAGCTTTCTTT.

This sequence joins TRBV5-8 and TRBJ1-5; D gene ambiguous. Germline lookup yields CDR1 SGHTS and CDR2 YDEGEE. Trimming cost V 4 bases and J 1 base, with 12 bases left between them. This CDR3 has 15 residues. Written as DNA, the CDR3 is TGTGCCAGCAGCCCCCCCTCCCCGAGCAATCAGCCCCAGCATTTT. Translating gives CASSPPSPSNQPQHF.

At least ten counts were recorded for this clone. The chain combines TRBV4-1 with TRBJ2-1; a weak D match, TRBD1 (6 bases). The germline V and J ends were trimmed by 1 base and 5 bases, with 15 bases remaining between them. Germline V gene lookup returns CDR1 MGHRA and CDR2 YSYEKL. The CDR3 is made up of 16 amino acids. The CDR3 loop reads CASSQGDIRWDNEQFF. The CDR3 DNA sequence: TGCGCCAGCAGCCAAGGGGACATAAGATGGGACAATGAGCAGTTCTTC.

The chain joins TRBV5-8 to TRBJ1-5, with TRBD1 matching 7 bases. This CDR3 has 16 amino acids. Germline CDR1 is SGHTS and CDR2 is YDEGEE. Losses at the gene ends were 5 bases for V and 2 bases for J; bases not matched to a gene: 10. Here the CDR3 reads CASSLRGQYGNQPQHF. The CDR3 nucleotides read TGTGCCAGCAGTTTAAGGGGACAGTATGGCAATCAGCCCCAGCATTTT. Full variable domain (outside the CDR3, taken from reference TRBV5-8 and TRBJ1-5): EAGVTQSPTHLIKTRGQQATLRCSPISGHTSVYWYQQALGLGLQFLLWYDEGEERNRGNFPPRFSGRQFPNYSSELNVNALELEDSALYLCASSLRGQYGNQPQHFGDGTRLSIL.

This clone showed up just once. The chain is built from TRBV28 and TRBJ1-1; D may be TRBD1 (5 bases). The CDR3 contains 15 residues. V was cut by 8 bases and J by 4 bases, with 20 bases left in between. Looked up from germline, CDR1 is MDHEN and CDR2 is SYDVKM. The CDR3 sequence: CASGGRGAGSTEAFF. The CDR3, as DNA: TGTGCCAGCGGCGGACGAGGGGCGGGGAGCACTGAAGCTTTCTTT.

The rearrangement links TRBV30 to TRBJ2-5, with 9 bases fitting TRBD1. Judging by the DNA end, TRBJ2-7 fits better; the J call may be wrong. The length of the CDR3 is 14 residues. Germline V gives CDR1 GTSNPN, CDR2 SVGIG (reference sequence). CDR3 nucleotides: TGTGCCTGGAGTCCTGGGACAGGGAACTACGAGCAGTACTTC. Amino acids: CAWSPGTGNYEQYF.

This chain uses TRBV6-5 with TRBJ2-7; no clear D gene. Germline loops: CDR1 MNHEY, CDR2 SVGAGI. Trimming took off 5 bases at V and 8 bases at J, with 13 bases between the two ends. This CDR3 is built from 12 residues. Here the CDR3 DNA reads TGTGCCAGCAGTGTCGCAGGTGTTCAGCAGTACTTC. Translation gives CASSVAGVQQYF.

This clone was counted a single time. This chain joins TRBV28 and TRBJ2-7, with TRBD2 matching 13 bases. Losses at the gene ends were 6 bases for V and 3 bases for J; bases not matched to a gene: 5. Germline V gene lookup returns CDR1 MDHEN and CDR2 SYDVKM. The CDR3 covers 15 residues. Written as DNA, the CDR3 is TGTGCCAGCAGAACTAGCGGGAGGGCCGACTACGAGCAGTACTTC. This encodes CASRTSGRADYEQYF.

The chain links TRBV28 to TRBJ2-7; 10 nucleotides line up with TRBD2. CDR1 and CDR2 (germline): MDHEN, SYDVKM. Trimming removed 4 bases from V and 1 base from J; junction bases left unmatched: 10. This CDR3 has 17 residues. CDR3 nucleotides: TGTGCCAGCAGTTCCCACAGCGGGAGGGCCCGATCCTACGAGCAGTACTTC. Translated, it gives CASSSHSGRARSYEQYF.

This chain links TRBV9 with TRBJ2-1, with TRBD2 matching over 8 bases. V lost 6 bases, J lost 7 bases, and 9 bases stayed unmatched. CDR3 length equals 14 residues. Germline V gene data show CDR1 as SGDLS and CDR2 as YYNGEE. The CDR3 coding sequence is TGTGCCAGCACCCCAGCGGGAGTAAGGAATGAGCAGTTCTTC. Its protein product is CASTPAGVRNEQFF.

The gene calls are TRBV5-5 and TRBJ1-1; D gene unclear. V shed 4 bases and J shed 0 bases, with 13 bases lying between them. Germline CDR1 is SGHKS and CDR2 is YYEKEE (reference sequence). This CDR3 has 15 residues. CDR3: CASSIQSSMNTEAFF. Written as DNA, the CDR3 is TGTGCCAGCAGCATACAGAGTTCCATGAACACTGAAGCTTTCTTT.

The V and J genes are TRBV9 and TRBJ2-1; 7 bases are shared with TRBD2. This CDR3 has 14 residues. V lost 0 bases and J lost 10; bases outside the gene matches: 7. CDR1 is SGDLS and CDR2 is YYNGEE in the germline V gene. The chain's CDR3 is CASSVVGVGGEQFF. The CDR3 DNA is TGTGCCAGCAGCGTAGTCGGAGTGGGGGGGGAGCAGTTCTTC. Combining the CDR3 with reference TRBV9 and TRBJ2-1 gives the whole variable domain DSGVTQTPKHLITATGQRVTLRCSPRSGDLSVYWYQQSLDQGLQFLIQYYNGEERAKGNILERFSAQQFPDLHSELNLSSLELGDSALYFCASSVVGVGGEQFFGPGTRLTVL.

V is TRBV7-2 and J is TRBJ1-2; 8 bases match TRBD1. Germline-derived CDR1 and CDR2 are SGHTA and FQGNSA. V lost 0 bases, J lost 4 bases, and 4 bases stayed unmatched. The CDR3 has 15 amino acids. The CDR3, as DNA: TGTGCCAGCAGCTTAGCGGTCGGACAGGGCTATGGCTACACCTTC. It yields the protein CASSLAVGQGYGYTF. Full variable domain (rest looked up from reference TRBV7-2 and TRBJ1-2): GAGVSQSPSNKVTEKGKDVELRCDPISGHTALYWYRQSLGQGLEFLIYFQGNSAPDKSGLPSDRFSAERTGGSVSTLTIQRTQQEDSAVYLCASSLAVGQGYGYTFGSGTRLTVV.

This clone turned up a few times. The V gene is TRBV14, the J gene TRBJ1-1; the D is unclear. Germline CDR1 is SGHDN and CDR2 is FVKESK. Trimming removed 3 bases at V and 0 bases at J, with 20 bases between. The CDR3 extends over 18 amino acids. CDR3 DNA sequence: TGTGCCAGCAGCCATGAGAAAATGGGCCTCCCTATGAACACTGAAGCTTTCTTT. This encodes CASSHEKMGLPMNTEAFF. The full variable domain, rest sourced from reference TRBV14 and TRBJ1-1, is EAGVTQFPSHSVIEKGQTVTLRCDPISGHDNLYWYRRVMGKEIKFLLHFVKESKQDESGMPNNRFLAERTGGTYSTLKVQPAELEDSGVYFCASSHEKMGLPMNTEAFFGQGTRLTVV.

V and J are TRBV6-6 and TRBJ1-2; 12 nucleotides line up with TRBD1. From germline, CDR1 is MNHNY and CDR2 SVGAGI (reference sequence). The CDR3 runs to 16 residues. V was pared by 4 bases and J by 4 bases, with 7 bases of the junction left unmatched. CDR3 nucleotide sequence: TGTGCCAGCAGTTGGGACAGGGGGCTCCCTCCCTATGGCTACACCTTC. As protein: CASSWDRGLPPYGYTF.

This clone came up a few times. CDR3 coding DNA: TGTGCCAGCCGCGGGAGTACCTACGAGCAGTACTTC. Translated: CASRGSTYEQYF. V usage is TRBV2 and J usage is TRBJ2-7; 7 nucleotides align to TRBD2. Germline CDR1 SNHLY, CDR2 FYNNEI. Trimming cost V 8 bases and J 2 bases; bases outside gene matches: 3. CDR3 length: 12 amino acids.

V usage is TRBV9 and J usage is TRBJ1-1; D is possibly TRBD1 (5 bases). Trimming left V 0 bases short and J 4 bases short, with 13 bases between. Germline-derived CDR1 and CDR2 are SGDLS and YYNGEE. The CDR3 has 15 residues. CDR3 nucleotides: TGTGCCAGCAGCGTAGTTAAGGGTAGGGGCACTGAAGCTTTCTTT. This encodes CASSVVKGRGTEAFF. The full variable domain, its missing parts supplied by reference TRBV9 and TRBJ1-1, is DSGVTQTPKHLITATGQRVTLRCSPRSGDLSVYWYQQSLDQGLQFLIQYYNGEERAKGNILERFSAQQFPDLHSELNLSSLELGDSALYFCASSVVKGRGTEAFFGQGTRLTVV.

V usage is TRBV5-1 and J usage is TRBJ1-1, with 9 bases aligning to TRBD1. The trim removed 4 bases at V and 5 bases at J, leaving 3 bases unmatched. CDR3 length equals 13 residues. Looked up from germline, CDR1 is SGHRS and CDR2 is YFSETQ. In DNA form, the CDR3 reads TGCGCCAGCAGCCGGGACAGGGCAACTGAAGCTTTCTTT. Protein: CASSRDRATEAFF.

The chain is built from TRBV19 and TRBJ1-3; tentatively, D is TRBD1 (5 bases). CDR1 is LNHDA and CDR2 is SQIVND in the germline V gene (reference sequence). Trimming removed 4 bases from V and 0 bases from J, with 13 bases in between. This CDR3 region has 16 residues. As DNA, the CDR3 is TGTGCCAGTAGTAACAGGAGGGTTATCTCTGGAAACACCATATATTTT. Its protein is CASSNRRVISGNTIYF. Supplemented by reference TRBV19 and TRBJ1-3, the full variable domain reads DGGITQSPKYLFRKEGQNVTLSCEQNLNHDAMYWYRQDPGQGLRLIYYSQIVNDFQKGDIAEGYSVSREKKESFPLTVTSAQKNPTAFYLCASSNRRVISGNTIYFGEGSWLTVV.

Written as DNA, the CDR3 is TGTGCCAGCAGTTCCCTTAGGTCGGGAGGGCTCTACGAGCAGTACTTC. It yields the protein CASSSLRSGGLYEQYF. The rearrangement links TRBV6-5 to TRBJ2-7; TRBD2 agrees at 8 bases. V lost 4 bases to trimming and J lost 3 bases; unmatched junction nucleotides: 11. The germline V gene encodes CDR1 MNHEY and CDR2 SVGAGI. This CDR3 comprises 16 residues.

The CDR3 coding sequence is TGCGCCAGCGCAACTACAACGGGACTAGGGCCCGGGGAGCTGTTTTTT. Amino acid sequence: CASATTTGLGPGELFF. V usage is TRBV5-1 and J usage is TRBJ2-2; 8 bases align to TRBD2. Losses at the gene ends were 7 bases for V and 6 bases for J; bases not matched to a gene: 14. The germline CDR1 and CDR2 sequences are SGHRS and YFSETQ. CDR3 length: 16 amino acids.

The CDR3 nucleotides are TGTGCCAGCAGTCTAGTGGCAGGGGCAGGCGAGCAGTACTTC. It encodes CASSLVAGAGEQYF. The V gene is TRBV7-9, the J gene TRBJ2-7; possibly TRBD1 for D (6 bases). The CDR3 runs 14 residues. Between the trimmed V and J ends, which lost 6 bases and 6 bases, there was a span of 18 bases. CDR1 and CDR2 from the germline V gene are SEHNR and FQNEAQ (reference sequence).

The V gene is TRBV30, the J gene TRBJ1-3; D ambiguous. CDR3 size: 14 residues. V lost 4 bases, J lost 4 bases, and 14 bases lay in between. The germline CDR1 and CDR2 sequences are GTSNPN and SVGIG (reference sequence). The CDR3: CAWNRVLSGNTIYF. The CDR3 DNA follows: TGTGCCTGGAACCGCGTCCTCTCAGGAAACACCATATATTTT.